The text below deals with one T cell receptor beta chain. Its target is unknown. Pre-culture CD4+ samples were sequenced deeply, targeting under 250,000 T cell genomes. Method: immunoSEQ multiplex PCR; TCRdb's copy keeps in-frame clones and lacks some. The sample lists about 89,000 clones, about nine tenths occurring once. Purity of the untouched CD4+ T cells was approximately 98%. The sample is drawn from a study of T cell repertoires and HLA-DP antigens. Study findings and constraints: The CD4+ repertoire was not split into naive and memory. Clones undetected before culture averaged around 36% against one allele and about 50% against the other.

The sequence derives from a man aged 45-65 years in good health and CMV-seronegative. What was sequenced was CD4+ T cells from PBMCs.

The CDR3 sequence: CASSQVGTGKYEQYF. Written as DNA, the CDR3 is TGCGCCAGCAGCCAAGTAGGGACAGGAAAGTACGAGCAGTACTTC. This rearrangement joins TRBV4-1 to TRBJ2-7, with 8 positions matching TRBD1. After removal of 1 base from V and 4 bases from J, the junction contained 6 bases not matched to a gene. Germline CDR1 is MGHRA and CDR2 is YSYEKL. The length of the CDR3 is 15 residues.